This T cell receptor (beta chain) derives from a study of blood T cell repertoires in COVID-19. Study information: Specimens from acute and convalescent COVID-19 originated in the United States, Italy and Spain. T cells, B-cell-depleted T cells, or PBMCs supplied cDNA or gDNA.

Germline trimming cut 7 bases from V and 5 bases from J; bases unmatched to any gene: 8. The CDR3 consists of 15 residues. CDR1 is SNHLY, CDR2 FYNNEI, per germline. Sequencing was performed with immunoSEQ multiplex PCR; in TCRdb, only in-frame clones are kept and a portion is missing. The sample has some 170,000 clones, more than 85% seen once. The chain employs TRBV2 and TRBJ1-4, with TRBD1 matching 9 bases. The TCR sequence derives from a woman in her sixties or seventies with COVID-19, enrolled during active disease. The sequencing input was peripheral blood. CDR3 nucleotides: TGTGCCAGCACTTTGTTAGGGACAGGGAATGAAAAACTGTTTTTT. Protein sequence: CASTLLGTGNEKLFF.